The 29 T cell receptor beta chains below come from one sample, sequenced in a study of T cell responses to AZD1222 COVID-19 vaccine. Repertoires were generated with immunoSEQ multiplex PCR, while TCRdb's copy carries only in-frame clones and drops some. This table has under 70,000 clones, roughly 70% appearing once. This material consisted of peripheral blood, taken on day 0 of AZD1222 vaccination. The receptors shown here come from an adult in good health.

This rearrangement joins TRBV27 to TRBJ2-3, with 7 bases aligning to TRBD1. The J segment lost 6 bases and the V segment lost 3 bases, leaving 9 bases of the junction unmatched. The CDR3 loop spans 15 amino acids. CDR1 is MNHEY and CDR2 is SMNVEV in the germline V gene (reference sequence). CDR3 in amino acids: CASSLGRGSGDTQYF. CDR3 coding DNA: TGTGCCAGCAGTTTGGGCAGGGGGAGCGGCGATACGCAGTATTTT.

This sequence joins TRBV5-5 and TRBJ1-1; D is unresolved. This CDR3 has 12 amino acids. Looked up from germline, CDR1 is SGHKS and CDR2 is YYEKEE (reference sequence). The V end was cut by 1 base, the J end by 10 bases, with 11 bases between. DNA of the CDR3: TGTGCCAGCAGCTTGTCGGGCACGGGAGCTTTCTTT. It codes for CASSLSGTGAFF. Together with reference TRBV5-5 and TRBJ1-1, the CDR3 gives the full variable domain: DAGVTQSPTHLIKTRGQQVTLRCSPISGHKSVSWYQQVLGQGPQFIFQYYEKEERGRGNFPDRFSARQFPNYSSELNVNALLLGDSALYLCASSLSGTGAFFGQGTRLTVV.

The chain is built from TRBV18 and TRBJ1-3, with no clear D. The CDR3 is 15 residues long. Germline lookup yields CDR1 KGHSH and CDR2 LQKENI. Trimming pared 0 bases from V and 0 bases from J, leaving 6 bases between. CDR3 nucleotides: TGTGCCAGCTCACCACCGGCGAACTCTGGAAACACCATATATTTT. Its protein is CASSPPANSGNTIYF.

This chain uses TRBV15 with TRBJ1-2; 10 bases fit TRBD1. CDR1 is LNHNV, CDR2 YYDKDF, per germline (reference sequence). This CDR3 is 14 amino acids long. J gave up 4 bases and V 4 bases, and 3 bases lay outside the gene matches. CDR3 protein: CATSTGQGGYGYTF. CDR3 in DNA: TGTGCCACCAGCACAGGACAGGGGGGCTATGGCTACACCTTC.

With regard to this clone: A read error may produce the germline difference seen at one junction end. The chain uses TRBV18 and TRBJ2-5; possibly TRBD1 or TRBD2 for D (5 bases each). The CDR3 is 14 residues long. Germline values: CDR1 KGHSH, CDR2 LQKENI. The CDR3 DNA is TGTACCAGCTCACCAGGGACCTTAGGAGAGACCCAGTACTTC. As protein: CTSSPGTLGETQYF.

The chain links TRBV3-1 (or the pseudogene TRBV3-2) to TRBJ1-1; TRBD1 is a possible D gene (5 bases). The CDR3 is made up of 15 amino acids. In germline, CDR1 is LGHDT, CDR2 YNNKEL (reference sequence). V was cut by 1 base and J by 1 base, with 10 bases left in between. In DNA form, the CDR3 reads TGTGCCAGCAGCCAAGCGCAGGGTCGGAACACTGAAGCTTTCTTT. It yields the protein CASSQAQGRNTEAFF.

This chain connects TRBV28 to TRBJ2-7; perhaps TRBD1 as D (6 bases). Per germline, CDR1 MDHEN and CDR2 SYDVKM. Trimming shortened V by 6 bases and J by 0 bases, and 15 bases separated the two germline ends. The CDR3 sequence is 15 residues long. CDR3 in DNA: TGTGCCAGCAGACCCACAGGGCCAAGCTCCTACGAGCAGTACTTC. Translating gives CASRPTGPSSYEQYF. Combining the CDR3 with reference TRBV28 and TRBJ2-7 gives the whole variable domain DVKVTQSSRYLVKRTGEKVFLECVQDMDHENMFWYRQDPGLGLRLIYFSYDVKMKEKGDIPEGYSVSREKKERFSLILESASTNQTSMYLCASRPTGPSSYEQYFGPGTRLTVT.

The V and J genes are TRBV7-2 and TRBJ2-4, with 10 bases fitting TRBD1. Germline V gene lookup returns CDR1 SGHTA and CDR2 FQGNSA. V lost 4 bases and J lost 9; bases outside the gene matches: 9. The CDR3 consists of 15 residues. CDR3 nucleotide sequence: TGTGCCAGCAGCTCCACCGACAGGGGGCAAAGCATTCAGTACTTC. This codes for CASSSTDRGQSIQYF.

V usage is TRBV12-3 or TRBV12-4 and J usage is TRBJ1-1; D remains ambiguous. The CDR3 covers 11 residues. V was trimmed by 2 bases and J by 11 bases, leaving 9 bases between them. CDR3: CASSLSGMAFF. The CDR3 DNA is TGTGCCAGCAGTTTATCCGGTATGGCTTTCTTT.

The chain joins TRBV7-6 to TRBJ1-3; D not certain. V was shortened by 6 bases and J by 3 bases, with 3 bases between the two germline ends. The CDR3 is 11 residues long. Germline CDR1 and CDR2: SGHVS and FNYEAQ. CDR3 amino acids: CASRGGNTIYF. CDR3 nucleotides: TGTGCCAGCAGGGGTGGAAACACCATATATTTT.

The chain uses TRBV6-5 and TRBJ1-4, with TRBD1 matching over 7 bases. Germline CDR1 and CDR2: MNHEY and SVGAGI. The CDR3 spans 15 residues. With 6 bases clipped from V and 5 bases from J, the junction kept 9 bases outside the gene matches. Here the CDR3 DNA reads TGTGCCAGCAGCCTCGGGAGGGGGCGAAATGAAAAACTGTTTTTT. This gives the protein CASSLGRGRNEKLFF.

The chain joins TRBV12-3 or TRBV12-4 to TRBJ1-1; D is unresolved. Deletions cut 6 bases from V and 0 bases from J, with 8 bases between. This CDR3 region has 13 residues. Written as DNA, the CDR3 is TGTGCCAGCAGCTGGACGGTGAACACTGAAGCTTTCTTT. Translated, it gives CASSWTVNTEAFF.

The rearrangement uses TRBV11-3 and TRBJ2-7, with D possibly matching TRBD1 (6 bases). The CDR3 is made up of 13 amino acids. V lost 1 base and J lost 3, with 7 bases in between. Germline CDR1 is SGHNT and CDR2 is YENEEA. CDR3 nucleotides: TGTGCCAGCAGCTTAGTAGGGGGCTACGAGCAGTACTTC. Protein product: CASSLVGGYEQYF.

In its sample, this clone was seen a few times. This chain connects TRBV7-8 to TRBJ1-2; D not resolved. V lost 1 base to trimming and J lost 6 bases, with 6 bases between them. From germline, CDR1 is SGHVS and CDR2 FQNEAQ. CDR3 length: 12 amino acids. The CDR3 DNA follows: TGTGCCAGCAGCTTAGAGGGTAATGGCTACACCTTC. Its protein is CASSLEGNGYTF.

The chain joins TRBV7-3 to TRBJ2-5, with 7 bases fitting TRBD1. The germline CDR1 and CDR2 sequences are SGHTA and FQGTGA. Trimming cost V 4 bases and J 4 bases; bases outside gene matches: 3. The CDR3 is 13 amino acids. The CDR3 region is CASSSQGRETQYF. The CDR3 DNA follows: TGTGCCAGCAGCTCACAGGGGCGAGAGACCCAGTACTTC.

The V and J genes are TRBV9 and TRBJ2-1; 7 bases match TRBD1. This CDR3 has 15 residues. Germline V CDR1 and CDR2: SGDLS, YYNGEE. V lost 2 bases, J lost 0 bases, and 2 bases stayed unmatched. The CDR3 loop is CASSVQGDSYNEQFF. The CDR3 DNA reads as TGTGCCAGCAGCGTTCAGGGGGACTCCTACAATGAGCAGTTCTTC.

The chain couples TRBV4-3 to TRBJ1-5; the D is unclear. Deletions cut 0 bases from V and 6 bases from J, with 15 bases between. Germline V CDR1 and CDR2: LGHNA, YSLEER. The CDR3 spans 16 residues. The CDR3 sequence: CASSQDRRATGQPQHF. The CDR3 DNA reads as TGCGCCAGCAGCCAAGATCGGAGAGCGACGGGTCAGCCCCAGCATTTT.

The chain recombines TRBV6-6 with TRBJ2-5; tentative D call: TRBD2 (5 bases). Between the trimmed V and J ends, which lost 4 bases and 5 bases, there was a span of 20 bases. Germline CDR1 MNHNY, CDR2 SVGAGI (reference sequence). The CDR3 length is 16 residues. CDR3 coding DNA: TGTGCCAGCAGTTCCCCTAAGGGAAGCACGGGGGAGACCCAGTACTTC. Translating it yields CASSSPKGSTGETQYF.

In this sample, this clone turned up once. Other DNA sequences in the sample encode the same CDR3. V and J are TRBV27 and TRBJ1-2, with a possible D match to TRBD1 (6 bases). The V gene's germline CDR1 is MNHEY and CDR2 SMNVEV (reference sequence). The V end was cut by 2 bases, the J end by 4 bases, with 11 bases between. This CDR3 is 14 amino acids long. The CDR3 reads CASSLGQGIYGYTF. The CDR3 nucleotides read TGTGCCAGCAGTTTAGGGCAGGGGATCTATGGCTACACCTTC.

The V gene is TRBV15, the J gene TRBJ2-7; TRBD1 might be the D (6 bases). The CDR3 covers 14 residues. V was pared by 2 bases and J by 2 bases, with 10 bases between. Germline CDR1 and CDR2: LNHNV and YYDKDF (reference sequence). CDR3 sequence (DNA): TGTGCCACCAGCAGACGCCGGGACACCTACGAGCAGTACTTC. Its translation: CATSRRRDTYEQYF.

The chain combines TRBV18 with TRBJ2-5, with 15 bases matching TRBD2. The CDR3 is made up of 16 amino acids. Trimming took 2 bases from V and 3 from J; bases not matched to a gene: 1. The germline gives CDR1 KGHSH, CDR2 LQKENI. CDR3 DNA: TGTGCCAGCTCACCATGGACTAGCGGGGGGGAAGAGACCCAGTACTTC. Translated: CASSPWTSGGEETQYF.

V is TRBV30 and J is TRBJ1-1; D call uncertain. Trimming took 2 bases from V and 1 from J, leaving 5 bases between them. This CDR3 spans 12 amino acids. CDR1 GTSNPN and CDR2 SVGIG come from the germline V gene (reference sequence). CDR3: CAWSRKNTEAFF. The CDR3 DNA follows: TGTGCCTGGAGTCGAAAGAACACTGAAGCTTTCTTT.

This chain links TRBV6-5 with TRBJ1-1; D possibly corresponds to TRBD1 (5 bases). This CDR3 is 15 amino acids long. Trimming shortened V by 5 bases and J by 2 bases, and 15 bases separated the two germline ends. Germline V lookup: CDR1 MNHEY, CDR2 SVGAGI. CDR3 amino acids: CASSPPGVANTEAFF. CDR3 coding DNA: TGTGCCAGCAGTCCTCCGGGGGTAGCCAACACTGAAGCTTTCTTT.

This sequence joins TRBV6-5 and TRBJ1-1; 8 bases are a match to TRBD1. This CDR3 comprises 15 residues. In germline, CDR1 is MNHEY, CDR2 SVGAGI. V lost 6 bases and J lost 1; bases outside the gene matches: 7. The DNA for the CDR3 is TGTGCCAGCAGAGCTCCGGGACAGGCGAACACTGAAGCTTTCTTT. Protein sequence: CASRAPGQANTEAFF.

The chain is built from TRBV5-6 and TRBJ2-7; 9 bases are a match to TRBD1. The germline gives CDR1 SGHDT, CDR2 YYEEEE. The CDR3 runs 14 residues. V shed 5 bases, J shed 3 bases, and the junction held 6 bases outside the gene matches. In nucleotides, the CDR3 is TGTGCCAGCAGTTTCGGGACAGGGAACTACGAGCAGTACTTC. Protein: CASSFGTGNYEQYF.

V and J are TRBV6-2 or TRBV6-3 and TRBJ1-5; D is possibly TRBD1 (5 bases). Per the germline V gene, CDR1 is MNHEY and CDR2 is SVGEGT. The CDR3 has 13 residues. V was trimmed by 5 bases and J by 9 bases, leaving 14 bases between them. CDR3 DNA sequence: TGTGCCAGCAGTCCGGGTGGGGGGGGGCCCCAGCATTTT. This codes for CASSPGGGGPQHF.

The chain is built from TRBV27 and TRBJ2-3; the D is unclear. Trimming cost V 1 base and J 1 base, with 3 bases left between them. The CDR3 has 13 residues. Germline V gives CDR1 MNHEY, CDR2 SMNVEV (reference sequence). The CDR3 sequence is CASSLLGTDTQYF. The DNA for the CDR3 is TGTGCCAGCAGTTTATTGGGCACAGATACGCAGTATTTT.

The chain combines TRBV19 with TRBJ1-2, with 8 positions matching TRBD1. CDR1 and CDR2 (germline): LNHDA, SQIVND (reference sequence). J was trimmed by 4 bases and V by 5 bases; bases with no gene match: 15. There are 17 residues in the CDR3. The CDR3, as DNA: TGTGCCAGTAGTCCAACCTCAGGGGGCACCCTAGGCTATGGCTACACCTTC. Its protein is CASSPTSGGTLGYGYTF.

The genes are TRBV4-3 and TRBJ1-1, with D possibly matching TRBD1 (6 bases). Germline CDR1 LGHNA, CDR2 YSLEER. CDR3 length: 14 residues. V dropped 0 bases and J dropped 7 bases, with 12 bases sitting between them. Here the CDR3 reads CASSQDRGTLEAFF. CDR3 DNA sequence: TGCGCCAGCAGCCAAGATCGAGGGACACTTGAAGCTTTCTTT.